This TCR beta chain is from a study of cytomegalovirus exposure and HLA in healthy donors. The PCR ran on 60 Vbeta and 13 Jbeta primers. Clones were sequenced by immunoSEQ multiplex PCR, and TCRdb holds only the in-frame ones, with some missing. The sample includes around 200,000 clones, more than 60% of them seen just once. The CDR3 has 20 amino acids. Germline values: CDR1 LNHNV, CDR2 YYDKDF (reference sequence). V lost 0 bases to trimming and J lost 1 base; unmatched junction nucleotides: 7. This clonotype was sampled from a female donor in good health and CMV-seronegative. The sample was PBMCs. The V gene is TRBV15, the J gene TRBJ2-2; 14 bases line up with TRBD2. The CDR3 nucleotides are TGTGCCACCAGCAGAGATCTCGGACTAGCGGGGGGTGGGAACACCGGGGAGCTGTTTTTT. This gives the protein CATSRDLGLAGGGNTGELFF.